This T cell receptor (beta chain) was sequenced during a study of T cell responses to AZD1222 COVID-19 vaccine. Study-wide points: It was only a handful of AZD1222 recipients who were seropositive at baseline. White British ancestry dominated among donors, who included more females, and clonal diversity was possibly underestimated.

Here immunoSEQ multiplex PCR was the method, and the copy in TCRdb shows in-frame clones only, minus some. The sample lists 100,000 to 150,000 clones, about 88% occurring once. V lost 1 base and J 5 bases, leaving 13 bases between the germline ends. CDR1 SGHNT and CDR2 YYREEE come from the germline V gene (reference sequence). This CDR3 spans 14 amino acids. Note on this clone: Its antigen remains unidentified.

This TCR was sampled from an adult in good health. The rearrangement links TRBV5-4 to TRBJ2-7, with D possibly being TRBD2 (5 bases). This sample comprised peripheral blood, obtained on day 0 of AZD1222 vaccination. CDR3 sequence reads: CASSLTSSRDEQYF. CDR3 in DNA: TGTGCCAGCAGCTTGACTAGTTCGAGGGACGAGCAGTACTTC. The variable domain in full, with the rest retrieved from reference TRBV5-4 and TRBJ2-7, is ETGVTQSPTHLIKTRGQQVTLRCSSQSGHNTVSWYQQALGQGPQFIFQYYREEENGRGNFPPRFSGLQFPNYSSELNVNALELDDSALYLCASSLTSSRDEQYFGPGTRLTVT.